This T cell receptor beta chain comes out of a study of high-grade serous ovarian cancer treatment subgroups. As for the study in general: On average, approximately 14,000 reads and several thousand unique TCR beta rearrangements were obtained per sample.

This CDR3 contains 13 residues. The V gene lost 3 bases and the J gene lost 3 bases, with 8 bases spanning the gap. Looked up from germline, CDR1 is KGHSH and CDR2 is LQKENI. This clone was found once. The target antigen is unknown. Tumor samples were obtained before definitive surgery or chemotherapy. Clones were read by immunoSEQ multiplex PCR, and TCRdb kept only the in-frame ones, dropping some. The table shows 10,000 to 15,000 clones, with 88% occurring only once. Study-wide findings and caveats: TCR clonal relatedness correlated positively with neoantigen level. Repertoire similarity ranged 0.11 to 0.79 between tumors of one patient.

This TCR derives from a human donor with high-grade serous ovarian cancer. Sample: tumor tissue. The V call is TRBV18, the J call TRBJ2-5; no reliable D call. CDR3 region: CASSPPVEETQYF. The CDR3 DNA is TGTGCCAGCTCACCGCCAGTAGAAGAGACCCAGTACTTC.